This T cell receptor (beta chain) was obtained from a study of regulatory T cells in long-lasting Graves disease. Study details: Graves' patients diagnosed newly had used antithyroid drugs under 3 months.

CDR3 regions were amplified by Arm-PCR using iRepertoire HTBI primers to build TCR beta libraries. TCRdb recomputed calls from the multiplex PCR reads with MiXCR, one row per CDR3 protein. This table holds under 300,000 distinct CDR3 sequences, roughly a fifth found once. This CDR3 is built from 16 residues. Germline CDR1 is MNHEY and CDR2 is SVGEGT. V was pared by 5 bases and J by 3 bases, with 10 bases of the junction left unmatched. This clonotype was picked up many times. Its antigen remains unidentified. Time point specified: newly diagnosed GD, antithyroid drugs for less than 3 months. From PBMCs, RNA was extracted and then used to make the TCR library. Findings and limits, study-wide: Whereas new patients shared 966 public clonotypes, persistent patients shared more, at under 3,500. Few sampled subjects may have lowered accuracy.

The chain carries TRBV6-2 or TRBV6-3 and TRBJ2-3, with TRBD2 matching 8 bases. Sequences were derived from peripheral blood mononuclear cells (PBMCs), sampled at new diagnosis, from a patient treated with antithyroid drugs. This clonotype was obtained from a female donor with Graves disease. CDR3 region: CASSGAGGWRTDTQYF. The CDR3 nucleotides are TGTGCCAGCAGTGGGGCGGGGGGCTGGAGGACAGATACGCAGTATTTT.